Presented here are 10 T cell receptor beta chains from one specimen sequenced in a study of blood T cell repertoires in COVID-19 (dated by TCRdb to between 2020 and 2021). Libraries came from the immunoSEQ multiplex PCR assay. Here the immuneACCESS table is served through TCRdb, limited to in-frame sequences with V and J called. Missing clones are a known gap in these copies; in checked studies unresolved V genes cover under half, and the rest lacks a known reason. This sample has around 260,000 clones in its table, and over 75% of those were observed once. In total, the top ten clones hold around 1.1% of the sample. Source material: PBMCs or T cells enriched from blood (not recorded which). Receptors were obtained from a woman aged 25 to 39 who had recovered from COVID-19.

The chain uses TRBV3-1 (or the pseudogene TRBV3-2) and TRBJ2-1; possibly TRBD1 for D (6 bases). CDR1 and CDR2 (germline): LGHDT, YNNKEL (reference sequence). The germline V and J ends were trimmed by 4 bases and 5 bases, with 12 bases remaining between them. This CDR3 has 14 amino acids. Here the CDR3 DNA reads TGTGCCAGCAGCCCAACCGGGACAAACAATGAGCAGTTCTTC. Translated: CASSPTGTNNEQFF.

V usage is TRBV28 and J usage is TRBJ2-5; D perhaps matches TRBD2 (6 bases). This CDR3 is 13 amino acids long. Trimming took off 6 bases at V and 3 bases at J, with 11 bases between the two ends. Germline V CDR1 and CDR2: MDHEN, SYDVKM. The CDR3 region is CASSLIAEETQYF. In nucleotides, the CDR3 is TGTGCCAGCAGCCTTATAGCGGAAGAGACCCAGTACTTC. Drawing the rest from reference TRBV28 and TRBJ2-5, the complete variable domain is DVKVTQSSRYLVKRTGEKVFLECVQDMDHENMFWYRQDPGLGLRLIYFSYDVKMKEKGDIPEGYSVSREKKERFSLILESASTNQTSMYLCASSLIAEETQYFGPGTRLLVL.

The chain has TRBV7-2 and TRBJ1-1; 8 bases are shared with TRBD1. The ends lost 3 bases at V and 1 base at J; junction bases unmatched: 1. The CDR3 has 14 residues. The germline gives CDR1 SGHTA, CDR2 FQGNSA. CDR3 bases: TGTGCCAGCAGCTTGGGGACAGGGAACACTGAAGCTTTCTTT. It encodes CASSLGTGNTEAFF.

The chain is built from TRBV28 and TRBJ2-7; 10 nucleotides agree with TRBD2. The ends lost 3 bases at V and 0 bases at J; junction bases unmatched: 8. The CDR3 is 17 residues long. CDR1 and CDR2 from the germline V gene are MDHEN and SYDVKM. The CDR3 DNA reads as TGTGCCAGCAGTTTGGGTCTAGCGGGAGACAGCTCCTACGAGCAGTACTTC. It yields the protein CASSLGLAGDSSYEQYF.

The CDR3 nucleotides read TGTGCCACCAGCAGTTCTTTAGCAAATGAAGCTTTCTTT. Its translation: CATSSSLANEAFF. The rearrangement uses TRBV15 and TRBJ1-1; D gene unclear. Germline CDR1 is LNHNV and CDR2 is YYDKDF (reference sequence). V was pared by 3 bases and J by 7 bases, with 12 bases between. The CDR3 has 13 residues.

The chain combines TRBV6-5 with TRBJ1-1; TRBD1 might be the D (5 bases). The CDR3 spans 14 residues. Between the trimmed V and J ends, which lost 7 bases and 0 bases, there was a span of 12 bases. CDR1 and CDR2 from the germline V gene are MNHEY and SVGAGI. CDR3 nucleotides: TGTGCCAGCACGGGGGATACCTTGAACACTGAAGCTTTCTTT. Residues: CASTGDTLNTEAFF.

The table lists this clone with a few counts. The rearrangement uses TRBV5-4 and TRBJ1-2, with TRBD1 matching over 9 bases. Losses at the gene ends were 4 bases for V and 5 bases for J; bases not matched to a gene: 6. The germline V gene has CDR1 SGHNT and CDR2 YYREEE (reference sequence). The CDR3 has 14 amino acids. CDR3 nucleotides: TGTGCCAGCAGCCCTGGGGACAGGGTGTATGGCTACACCTTC. This translates into CASSPGDRVYGYTF. The variable domain in full, with the rest retrieved from reference TRBV5-4 and TRBJ1-2, is ETGVTQSPTHLIKTRGQQVTLRCSSQSGHNTVSWYQQALGQGPQFIFQYYREEENGRGNFPPRFSGLQFPNYSSELNVNALELDDSALYLCASSPGDRVYGYTFGSGTRLTVV.

The gene calls are TRBV18 and TRBJ2-1; 16 nucleotides line up with TRBD2. The CDR3 totals 19 residues. Germline CDR1 KGHSH, CDR2 LQKENI. V lost 5 bases to trimming and J lost 0 bases; unmatched junction nucleotides: 7. The CDR3 region has the DNA TGTGCCAGCTCAGGACCAGGGACTAGCGGGAGGGTCTCCTACAATGAGCAGTTCTTC. It translates to CASSGPGTSGRVSYNEQFF.

The rearrangement joins TRBV5-1 to TRBJ1-1; 7 bases are a match to TRBD1. The germline V gene has CDR1 SGHRS and CDR2 YFSETQ. With V trimmed by 2 bases and J by 6 bases, 7 bases remained unmatched. There are 14 residues in the CDR3. CDR3 region: CASSLTTGAPEAFF. CDR3 coding DNA: TGCGCCAGCAGCTTAACCACAGGGGCCCCTGAAGCTTTCTTT. Full variable domain (outside the CDR3, taken from reference TRBV5-1 and TRBJ1-1): KAGVTQTPRYLIKTRGQQVTLSCSPISGHRSVSWYQQTPGQGLQFLFEYFSETQRNKGNFPGRFSGRQFSNSRSEMNVSTLELGDSALYLCASSLTTGAPEAFFGQGTRLTVV.

A single count supports this clone. The chain has TRBV27 and TRBJ2-1; no definite D call. Germline-derived CDR1 and CDR2 are MNHEY and SMNVEV (reference sequence). The CDR3 runs to 14 residues. V was clipped by 8 bases and J by 7 bases, with 18 bases between them. This CDR3 reads CASSVTIGLNEQFF. DNA of the CDR3: TGTGCCAGCTCTGTCACTATTGGGTTGAATGAGCAGTTCTTC.